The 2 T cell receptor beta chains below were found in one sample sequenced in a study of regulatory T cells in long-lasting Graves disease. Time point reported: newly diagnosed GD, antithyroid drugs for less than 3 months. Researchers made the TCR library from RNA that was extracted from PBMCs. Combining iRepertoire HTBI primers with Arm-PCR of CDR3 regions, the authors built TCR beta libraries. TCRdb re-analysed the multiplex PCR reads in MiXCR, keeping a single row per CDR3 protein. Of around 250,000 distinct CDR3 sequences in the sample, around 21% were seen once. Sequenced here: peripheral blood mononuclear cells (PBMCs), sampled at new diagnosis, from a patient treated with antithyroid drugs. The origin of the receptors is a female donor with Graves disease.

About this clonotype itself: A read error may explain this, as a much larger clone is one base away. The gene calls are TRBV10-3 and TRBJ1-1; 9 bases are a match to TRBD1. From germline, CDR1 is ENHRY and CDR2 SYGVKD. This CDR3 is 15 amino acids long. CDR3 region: CAISESGTGNTGAFF. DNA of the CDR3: TGTGCCATCAGTGAGTCTGGGACAGGGAACACTGGAGCTTTCTTT.

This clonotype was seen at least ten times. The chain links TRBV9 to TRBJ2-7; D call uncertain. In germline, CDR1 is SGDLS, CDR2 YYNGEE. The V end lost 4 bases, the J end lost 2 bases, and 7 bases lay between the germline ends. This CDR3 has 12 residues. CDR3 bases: TGTGCCAGCAGCTCCCATCCCTACGAGCAGTACTTC. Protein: CASSSHPYEQYF. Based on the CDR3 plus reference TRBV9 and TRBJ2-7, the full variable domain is DSGVTQTPKHLITATGQRVTLRCSPRSGDLSVYWYQQSLDQGLQFLIQYYNGEERAKGNILERFSAQQFPDLHSELNLSSLELGDSALYFCASSSHPYEQYFGPGTRLTVT.